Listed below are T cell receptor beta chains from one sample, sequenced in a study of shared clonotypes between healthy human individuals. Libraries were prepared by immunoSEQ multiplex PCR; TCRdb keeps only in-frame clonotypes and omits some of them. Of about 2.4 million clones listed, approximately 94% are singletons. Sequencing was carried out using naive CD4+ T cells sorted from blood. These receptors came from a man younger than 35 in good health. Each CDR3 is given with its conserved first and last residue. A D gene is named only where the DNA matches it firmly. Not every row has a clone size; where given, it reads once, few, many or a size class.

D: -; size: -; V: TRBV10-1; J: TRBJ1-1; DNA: TGCGCCAGCAGTGAGTTACCGACAGCTTCGAACACTGAAGCTTTCTTT; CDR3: CASSELPTASNTEAFF
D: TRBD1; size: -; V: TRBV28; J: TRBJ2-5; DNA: TGTGCCAGCAGCCCGACAGGGGTTGAGACCCAGTACTTC; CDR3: CASSPTGVETQYF
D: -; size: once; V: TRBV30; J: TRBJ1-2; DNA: TGTGCCTGGAGCGCACAGGGACCTAACTATGGCTACACCTTC; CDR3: CAWSAQGPNYGYTF
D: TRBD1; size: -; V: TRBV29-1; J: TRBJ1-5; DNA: TGCAGCGTCAGTCAGGGGGTTGATCAGCCCCAGCATTTT; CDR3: CSVSQGVDQPQHF
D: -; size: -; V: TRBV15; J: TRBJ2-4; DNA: TGTGCCACCAGCAGAGATGATTTAGCCAAAAACATTCAGTACTTC; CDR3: CATSRDDLAKNIQYF
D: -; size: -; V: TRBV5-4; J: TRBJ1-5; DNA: TGTGCCAGCAGCTCCTTGGGCGGAGCGAGCAATCAGCCCCAGCATTTT; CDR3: CASSSLGGASNQPQHF
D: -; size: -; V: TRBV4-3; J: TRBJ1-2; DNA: TGCGCCAGCAGCCAAGAGGTAACAGACTTCTATGGCTACACCTTC; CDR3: CASSQEVTDFYGYTF
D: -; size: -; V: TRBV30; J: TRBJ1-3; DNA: TGTGCCTGGAGCGCAAAGGGAACTCCTGGAAACACCATATATTTT; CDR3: CAWSAKGTPGNTIYF
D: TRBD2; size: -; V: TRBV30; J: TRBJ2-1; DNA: TGTGCCTGGAGTGTGCGGGGGGCTGAGCAGTTCTTC; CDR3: CAWSVRGAEQFF
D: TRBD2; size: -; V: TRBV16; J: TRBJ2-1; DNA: TGTGCCAGCAGCCAATCCCAGCGGGGGAGCCATGAGCAGTTCTTC; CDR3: CASSQSQRGSHEQFF
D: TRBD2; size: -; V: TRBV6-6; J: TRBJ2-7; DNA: TGTGCCAGCAGTTACTCGACGGGGAGGGCCTCCTACGAGCAGTACTTC; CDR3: CASSYSTGRASYEQYF
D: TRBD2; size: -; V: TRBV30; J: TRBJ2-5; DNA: TGTGCCTGGAGTGTCCATGACGGCGGGAGACGAGAGACCCAGTACTTC; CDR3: CAWSVHDGGRRETQYF
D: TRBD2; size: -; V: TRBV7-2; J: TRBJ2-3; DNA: TGTGCCAGCAGCCCGCCGGGACTAGCGGGTCCTCTGGATACGCAGTATTTT; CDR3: CASSPPGLAGPLDTQYF
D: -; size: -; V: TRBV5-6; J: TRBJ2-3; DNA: TGTGCCAGCAGCCGTAGGGGGCGGGGAGATACGCAGTATTTT; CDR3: CASSRRGRGDTQYF
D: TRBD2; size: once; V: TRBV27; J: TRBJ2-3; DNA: TGTGCCAGCAGTGCCCTTGGGCGGGGGGACACAGATACGCAGTATTTT; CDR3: CASSALGRGDTDTQYF
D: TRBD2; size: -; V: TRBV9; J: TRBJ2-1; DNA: TGTGCCAGCAGCACCAACGGGGGGGTACTTTCGTCGCAGTTCTTC; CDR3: CASSTNGGVLSSQFF
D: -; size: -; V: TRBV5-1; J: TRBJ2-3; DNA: TGCGCCAGCAGCGGCGGGGAGAGCACAGATACGCAGTATTTT; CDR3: CASSGGESTDTQYF
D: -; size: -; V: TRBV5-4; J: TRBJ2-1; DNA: TGTGCCAGCAGCTTTGGGCCTGAGCAGTTCTTC; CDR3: CASSFGPEQFF
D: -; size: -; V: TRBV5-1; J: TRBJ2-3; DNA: TGCGCCAGCAGCTTGTCCGATACGCAGTATTTT; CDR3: CASSLSDTQYF
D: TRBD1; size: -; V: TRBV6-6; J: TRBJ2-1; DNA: TGTGCCAGCAGTTGGCCGGGACAGGGTTTGCTTGAGCAGTTCTTC; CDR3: CASSWPGQGLLEQFF
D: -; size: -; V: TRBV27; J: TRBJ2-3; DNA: TGTGCCAGCAGTTTATTTACCTCAGATACGCAGTATTTT; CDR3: CASSLFTSDTQYF
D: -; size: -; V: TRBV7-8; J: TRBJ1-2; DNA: TGTGCCTCAAAAGCGGGGGAAAAGGGAGGCTACACCTTC; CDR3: CASKAGEKGGYTF
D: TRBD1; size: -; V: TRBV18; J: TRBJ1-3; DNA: TGTGCCAGCTCACGGGGGACAGCTGGAAACACCATATATTTT; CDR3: CASSRGTAGNTIYF
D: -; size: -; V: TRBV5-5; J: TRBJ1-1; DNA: TGTGCCAGCAGCCGCCATGAATCAAACACTGAAGCTTTCTTT; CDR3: CASSRHESNTEAFF
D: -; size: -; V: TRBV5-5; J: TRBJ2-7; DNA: TGTGCCAGCAGCTTGGTCTCGTCGGGCGAGCAGTACTTC; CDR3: CASSLVSSGEQYF
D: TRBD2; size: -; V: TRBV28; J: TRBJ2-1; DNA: TGTGCCAGCAGTTCGGCCGGCGGGGGGGCCAATGAGCAGTTCTTC; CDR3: CASSSAGGGANEQFF
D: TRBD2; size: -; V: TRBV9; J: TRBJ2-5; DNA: TGTGCCAGCAGCGTAGGGACTAGCGGGGGGGTTCGAGAGACCCAGTACTTC; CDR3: CASSVGTSGGVRETQYF